One sample yielded the 28 T cell receptor beta chains listed below, sequenced in a study of shared clonotypes between healthy human individuals (dated by TCRdb to about 2020). Libraries were prepared through the immunoSEQ multiplex PCR assay. TCRdb limited this immuneACCESS table to in-frame rearrangements with V and J called. A share of clones is missing; checked studies link under half to unresolved V genes, and the rest is unexplained. This sample comprises more than 2 million clones, roughly 95% of them detected only once. The top ten clonotypes cover less than 2% of the sample. For the CD8 naive samples, CD45RO-negative cells were positively selected for CCR7, yielding a CD45RA+CCR7+ population from which TemRA cells were excluded. Sequencing input: naive CD8+ T cells from PBMCs. The cell subset or site label for this specimen denotes: CD45RA+CCR7+. The origin of the receptors is a man younger than 35 in good health. Some clones in this sample may be carry-over from other donors' samples.

This clone has a single count. This sequence joins TRBV28 and TRBJ2-7; 8 nucleotides align to TRBD2. CDR1 and CDR2 from the germline V gene are MDHEN and SYDVKM. The CDR3 has 14 amino acids. The V and J ends lost 5 bases and 4 bases, in that order; junction bases with no gene match: 7. In DNA, the CDR3 is TGTGCCAGCAGTACCCCGGGAGGGCAGTACGAGCAGTACTTC. This translates into CASSTPGGQYEQYF.

The rearrangement joins TRBV15 to TRBJ1-5, with 8 positions matching TRBD1. The CDR3 spans 15 residues. The V gene end was trimmed by 5 bases and the J gene end by 7 bases; junction bases not matched to a gene: 10. The germline V gene has CDR1 LNHNV and CDR2 YYDKDF (reference sequence). CDR3 in DNA: TGTGCCACCAGCGACCGGACAGGGTTTGGGCAGCCCCAGCATTTT. Protein sequence: CATSDRTGFGQPQHF.

The rearrangement uses TRBV7-9 and TRBJ2-1, with 8 nucleotides matching TRBD1. V was clipped by 1 base and J by 6 bases; unmatched bases: 8. CDR1 and CDR2 (germline): SEHNR, FQNEAQ (reference sequence). This CDR3 region has 16 residues. The CDR3 nucleotides read TGTGCCAGCAGCTTAGTTGAAGGACAGGGCGCCAATGAGCAGTTCTTC. This encodes CASSLVEGQGANEQFF.

The chain recombines TRBV19 with TRBJ2-4, with 8 bases matching TRBD1. The trim removed 5 bases at V and 6 bases at J, leaving 9 bases unmatched. CDR3 length: 15 amino acids. Per germline, CDR1 LNHDA and CDR2 SQIVND (reference sequence). The CDR3 reads CASSPTRGPRNIQYF. In nucleotides, the CDR3 is TGTGCCAGTAGTCCAACCAGGGGGCCCAGAAACATTCAGTACTTC.

The DNA of the CDR3 is TGCGCCAGCAGCCAAGAGGGCCTCTGGAATTCACCCCTCCACTTT. This encodes CASSQEGLWNSPLHF. The chain recombines TRBV4-1 with TRBJ1-6; D uncertain. The V and J ends lost 0 bases and 7 bases respectively, with 10 bases between them. The CDR3 covers 15 residues. Germline V gene sequence: CDR1 MGHRA, CDR2 YSYEKL.

The rearrangement joins TRBV7-3 to TRBJ2-1, with D unresolved. Germline CDR1 is SGHTA and CDR2 is FQGTGA. The CDR3 length is 15 residues. Trimming cost V 5 bases and J 1 base, with 12 bases left between them. The DNA of the CDR3 is TGTGCCAGCAGCAAATCATGGGGATCCTACAATGAGCAGTTCTTC. Its translation: CASSKSWGSYNEQFF.

This clone has a single count. J is TRBJ2-2 and V is TRBV5-1; 12 bases agree with TRBD2. This CDR3 has 18 amino acids. V shed 2 bases, J shed 4 bases, and the junction held 9 bases outside the gene matches. Per the germline V gene, CDR1 is SGHRS and CDR2 is YFSETQ. As DNA, the CDR3 is TGCGCCAGCAGCTTAGGACTAGCGGGATACGGAAGCACCGGGGAGCTGTTTTTT. As protein: CASSLGLAGYGSTGELFF.

The chain links TRBV6-5 to TRBJ2-7; tentatively, D is TRBD2 (6 bases). V was trimmed by 6 bases and J by 6 bases, leaving 15 bases between them. From germline, CDR1 is MNHEY and CDR2 SVGAGI. The CDR3 spans 13 residues. The CDR3: CASSPMGGGEQYF. The CDR3 nucleotides read TGTGCCAGCAGCCCCATGGGGGGAGGCGAGCAGTACTTC.

The rearrangement uses TRBV7-9 and TRBJ2-2; weak D call: TRBD2 (5 bases). CDR3 length equals 15 residues. Germline lookup yields CDR1 SEHNR and CDR2 FQNEAQ (reference sequence). V was trimmed by 2 bases and J by 6 bases, leaving 13 bases between them. This CDR3 reads CASSLPPRVSGELFF. The CDR3 DNA reads as TGTGCCAGCAGCTTACCCCCGCGGGTCTCCGGGGAGCTGTTTTTT.

The chain couples TRBV7-8 to TRBJ2-7; 9 nucleotides line up with TRBD1. The CDR3 is 18 amino acids. The J segment lost 2 bases and the V segment lost 7 bases, leaving 18 bases of the junction unmatched. Germline assignment: CDR1 SGHVS and CDR2 FQNEAQ. The chain's CDR3 is CASIATGGIWFRTYEQYF. As DNA, the CDR3 is TGTGCCAGCATCGCGACAGGGGGAATCTGGTTTCGCACCTACGAGCAGTACTTC.

This clone appeared a single time. This chain links TRBV27 with TRBJ2-7; D possibly corresponds to TRBD1 (5 bases). With 2 bases removed from V and 5 bases from J, the gap between germline ends came to 10 bases. Germline CDR1 MNHEY, CDR2 SMNVEV (reference sequence). The length of the CDR3 is 13 residues. The CDR3 protein is CASSLTPGNEQYF. CDR3 nucleotide sequence: TGTGCCAGCAGTTTAACGCCAGGGAACGAGCAGTACTTC.

The chain is built from TRBV5-4 and TRBJ2-3, with 10 positions matching TRBD2. The CDR3 runs to 16 residues. After removal of 0 bases from V and 4 bases from J, the junction contained 5 bases not matched to a gene. Germline loops: CDR1 SGHNT, CDR2 YYREEE (reference sequence). Here the CDR3 DNA reads TGTGCCAGCAGCTTGGGACCTAGCGGGGGCTCAGATACGCAGTATTTT. This encodes CASSLGPSGGSDTQYF.

The chain links TRBV7-9 to TRBJ2-1; TRBD2 aligns across 13 bases. There are 17 residues in the CDR3. J lost 4 bases, V lost 5 bases, and 8 bases had no gene match. Germline V CDR1 and CDR2: SEHNR, FQNEAQ (reference sequence). The CDR3 bases are TGTGCCAGCAGCAAAGGACTAGCGGGAGTTTCTTACAATGAGCAGTTCTTC. Residues: CASSKGLAGVSYNEQFF.

The rearrangement joins TRBV27 to TRBJ2-1; no clear D. V was pared by 5 bases and J by 5 bases, with 7 bases between. The CDR3 runs 12 residues. CDR1 and CDR2 from the germline V gene are MNHEY and SMNVEV (reference sequence). DNA of the CDR3: TGTGCCAGCAGTCTTGTTAACAATGAGCAGTTCTTC. Residues: CASSLVNNEQFF.

The V and J genes are TRBV19 and TRBJ2-1; no definite D call. Per germline, CDR1 LNHDA and CDR2 SQIVND (reference sequence). V shed 5 bases and J shed 2 bases, with 10 bases lying between them. The length of the CDR3 is 14 residues. CDR3: CASSGWDTYNEQFF. CDR3 nucleotides: TGTGCCAGTAGTGGGTGGGATACCTACAATGAGCAGTTCTTC.

The chain recombines TRBV5-6 with TRBJ2-3; D remains unclear. V was clipped by 4 bases and J by 0 bases, with 9 bases between them. The germline V gene encodes CDR1 SGHDT and CDR2 YYEEEE. The CDR3 sequence is 14 residues long. The CDR3 bases are TGTGCCAGCAGCATACTCCGAAGCACAGATACGCAGTATTTT. Translating it yields CASSILRSTDTQYF. Full variable domain (missing parts from reference TRBV5-6 and TRBJ2-3): DAGVTQSPTHLIKTRGQQVTLRCSPKSGHDTVSWYQQALGQGPQFIFQYYEEEERQRGNFPDRFSGHQFPNYSSELNVNALLLGDSALYLCASSILRSTDTQYFGPGTRLTVL.

V is TRBV13 and J is TRBJ1-2; 7 bases align to TRBD1. From germline, CDR1 is PRHDT and CDR2 FYEKMQ (reference sequence). The CDR3 is made up of 15 amino acids. V shed 5 bases and J 5 bases; nucleotides not matched to a gene: 11. CDR3 residues: CASSASPRTGYGYTF. CDR3 sequence (DNA): TGTGCCAGCAGCGCATCCCCAAGGACAGGTTATGGCTACACCTTC.

The V gene is TRBV11-2, the J gene TRBJ2-1; D gene uncertain. The CDR3 is 13 amino acids. The V and J ends lost 3 bases and 5 bases respectively, with 8 bases between them. Looked up from germline, CDR1 is SGHAT and CDR2 is FQNNGV. The CDR3 bases are TGTGCCAGCAGCTTCCTCTTACACAATGAGCAGTTCTTC. Protein sequence: CASSFLLHNEQFF.

The chain is built from TRBV11-2 and TRBJ2-1, with no clear D. There are 12 residues in the CDR3. Per germline, CDR1 SGHAT and CDR2 FQNNGV. Trimming shortened V by 2 bases and J by 3 bases, and 2 bases separated the two germline ends. This CDR3 is CASSLNYNEQFF. The CDR3 region has the DNA TGTGCCAGCAGCTTAAACTACAATGAGCAGTTCTTC.

The count of this clone is one. V usage is TRBV10-3 and J usage is TRBJ2-5; maybe TRBD2 (6 bases). The V end lost 9 bases, the J end lost 5 bases, and 13 bases lay between the germline ends. The CDR3 consists of 12 residues. In germline, CDR1 is ENHRY, CDR2 SYGVKD. The DNA for the CDR3 is TGTGCCATAGGCGGAGGGTGGGAGACCCAGTACTTC. Its translation is CAIGGGWETQYF.

The CDR3 DNA reads TGCAGCGTGATACGGGAGAACACAGATACGCAGTATTTT. Its protein product is CSVIRENTDTQYF. The V gene is TRBV29-1, the J gene TRBJ2-3, with D possibly TRBD2 on 6 matching bases. V gave up 6 bases and J gave up 2 bases, with 12 bases separating them. Germline V gene data show CDR1 as SQVTM and CDR2 as ANQGSEA. The CDR3 consists of 13 residues.

With respect to this clone: This CDR3 is also generated by other DNA sequences in the sample. The chain uses TRBV5-1 and TRBJ2-7, with D unclear. CDR3 size: 14 residues. V lost 5 bases and J lost 1, with 13 bases in between. Germline CDR1 and CDR2: SGHRS and YFSETQ. CDR3: CASSLGYSSYEQYF. The CDR3 nucleotides read TGCGCCAGCAGTTTAGGCTACAGTTCCTACGAGCAGTACTTC.

This chain uses TRBV27 with TRBJ2-1, with D possibly matching TRBD2 (6 bases). The CDR3 is 16 residues long. Trimming stripped 5 bases from V and 6 bases from J, with 20 bases between. From germline, CDR1 is MNHEY and CDR2 SMNVEV (reference sequence). CDR3 sequence: CASSPLGNTEGNEQFF. DNA for the CDR3: TGTGCCAGCAGTCCCCTGGGTAATACGGAGGGCAATGAGCAGTTCTTC.

This clone came up once. This chain joins TRBV29-1 and TRBJ2-5; maybe TRBD1 (5 bases). Trimming took 7 bases from V and 5 from J, leaving 14 bases between them. Germline V gives CDR1 SQVTM, CDR2 ANQGSEA. The CDR3 length is 12 residues. CDR3 coding DNA: TGCAGCGCCTCGCCAGGGCCGGAGACCCAGTACTTC. It specifies CSASPGPETQYF.

This clone was seen more than once but under ten times. This chain uses TRBV13 with TRBJ2-1; 13 bases fit TRBD2. The CDR3 sequence is 16 residues long. Germline CDR1 PRHDT, CDR2 FYEKMQ (reference sequence). The junction had 4 bases not matched to a gene; V was cut back by 4 bases and J by 4 bases. This CDR3 is CASSYGTSGIYNEQFF. The CDR3 region has the DNA TGTGCCAGCAGCTACGGGACTAGCGGGATTTACAATGAGCAGTTCTTC. Using reference TRBV13 and TRBJ2-1 for the parts outside the CDR3, the full variable domain is AAGVIQSPRHLIKEKRETATLKCYPIPRHDTVYWYQQGPGQDPQFLISFYEKMQSDKGSIPDRFSAQQFSDYHSELNMSSLELGDSALYFCASSYGTSGIYNEQFFGPGTRLTVL.

The V call is TRBV30, the J call TRBJ1-2, with unresolved D. CDR1 is GTSNPN, CDR2 SVGIG, per germline (reference sequence). Between the trimmed V and J ends, which lost 4 bases and 3 bases, there was a span of 12 bases. This CDR3 has 13 amino acids. The CDR3 spells CAWTHSAHYGYTF. CDR3 coding DNA: TGTGCCTGGACTCATAGCGCCCACTATGGCTACACCTTC.

In its sample, this clone was seen a few times. CDR3 DNA sequence: TGTGCCAGCAGCGTGGGGGATTGGACTGAAGCTTTCTTT. Its translation is CASSVGDWTEAFF. V usage is TRBV9 and J usage is TRBJ1-1; a weak D match, TRBD1 (5 bases). In germline, CDR1 is SGDLS, CDR2 YYNGEE. The CDR3 is 13 amino acids. V lost 2 bases, J lost 5 bases, and 10 bases lay in between.

The CDR3 DNA sequence: TGTGCCAGCAACCCTAGGACAGGGGTCCCCACCGGGGAGCTGTTTTTT. Amino acid sequence: CASNPRTGVPTGELFF. The chain employs TRBV9 and TRBJ2-2; 9 bases line up with TRBD1. The CDR3 has 16 amino acids. The junction had 10 bases not matched to a gene; V was cut back by 6 bases and J by 4 bases. CDR1 is SGDLS and CDR2 is YYNGEE in the germline V gene.